This is a list of T cell receptor beta chains from one sample in a study of graft-versus-host responses after intestinal transplantation. Repertoires were generated with immunoSEQ multiplex PCR, while TCRdb's copy carries only in-frame clones and drops some. Altogether 90,000 to 95,000 clones are present, approximately 92% being singletons, with the ten largest covering about 0.5%. Their antigens remain unidentified. Sequenced here: unstimulated CD8+ T cells sorted from spleen or lymph node cells, sampled before intestinal transplant. The receptors were sampled from a human donor who received an intestinal transplant. CDR3s include the opening cysteine and the closing phenylalanine or tryptophan. D genes are given only for firm matches. Clone sizes are given selectively: once, few, many, or a class where the clone is expanded.

j_call clone_size d_call v_call cdr3_nt cdr3_aa
TRBJ2-7 - - TRBV9 TGTGCCAGCGGTAGCGGTTTTGCCTACGAGCAGTACTTC CASGSGFAYEQYF
TRBJ1-5 once - TRBV7-8 TGTGCCAGCAGCTTAGAGCTAGGAGATCAGCCCCAGCATTTT CASSLELGDQPQHF
TRBJ2-2 - TRBD2 TRBV5-1 TGCGCCAGCAGCTTCGGGGGACTAGCGGGACCTAGGGACACCGGGGAGCTGTTTTTT CASSFGGLAGPRDTGELFF
TRBJ2-1 once TRBD2 TRBV9 TGTGCCAGCAGCGTAGGGGGTAGCGGGGGCCCCTACAATGAGCAGTTCTTC CASSVGGSGGPYNEQFF
TRBJ1-2 - - TRBV29-1 TGCAGCGTTGATCGGGGGGAATCCTCCTATGGCTACACCTTC CSVDRGESSYGYTF
TRBJ1-1 - TRBD1 TRBV19 TGTGCCAGTAGTATGACAGGGCACACTGAAGCTTTCTTT CASSMTGHTEAFF
TRBJ2-1 - TRBD2 TRBV30 TGTGCCTGGAGGGACGGGACTAGTCTAGCCAATGAGCAGTTCTTC CAWRDGTSLANEQFF
TRBJ2-2 few - TRBV10-3 TGTGCCATCAGTGACCCCTCTGCGTCCGGGGAGCTGTTTTTT CAISDPSASGELFF
TRBJ2-1 once TRBD1 TRBV19 TGTGCCAGTAGTATCACAGGGGGCGCCTACAATGAGCAGTTCTTC CASSITGGAYNEQFF
TRBJ1-6 - - TRBV28 TGTGCCAGCAGTTTGCGACCCGAGCTTGGAGTAAATTCACCCCTCCACTTT CASSLRPELGVNSPLHF
TRBJ1-2 - TRBD1 TRBV14 TGTGCCAGCAGCCAAGAGCCGGGACAGGGGGCGATCGGCTACACCTTC CASSQEPGQGAIGYTF
TRBJ2-7 - TRBD2 TRBV27 TGTGCCAGCAGAGCAGGGACTAGCGGGTCCTACGAGCAGTACTTC CASRAGTSGSYEQYF
TRBJ1-1 - - TRBV20-1 TGCAGTGCGGGAGACAGGAGAGAAGCTTTCTTT CSAGDRREAFF
TRBJ1-3 - TRBD1 TRBV27 TGTGCCAGCAGTCGGACCCCGGGACAGGGGGACTACTCTGGAAACACCATATATTTT CASSRTPGQGDYSGNTIYF
TRBJ2-5 - - TRBV2 TGTGCCAGCAGTAAGCACCCTTTGAAAGAGACCCAGTACTTC CASSKHPLKETQYF